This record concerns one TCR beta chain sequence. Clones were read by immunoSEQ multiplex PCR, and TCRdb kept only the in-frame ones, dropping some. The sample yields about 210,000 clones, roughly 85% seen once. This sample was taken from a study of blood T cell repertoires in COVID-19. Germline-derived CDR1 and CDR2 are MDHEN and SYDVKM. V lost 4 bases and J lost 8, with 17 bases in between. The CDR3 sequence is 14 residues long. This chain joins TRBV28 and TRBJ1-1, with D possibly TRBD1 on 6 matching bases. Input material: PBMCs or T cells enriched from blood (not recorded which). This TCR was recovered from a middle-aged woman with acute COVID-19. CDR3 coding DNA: TGTGCCAGCAGTTCCGAGGACAGCTTAACAGAAGCTTTCTTT. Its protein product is CASSSEDSLTEAFF.